Included here is one T cell receptor (beta chain) sequence, with context. Its antigen is unknown. This sample was included in a study of PD-1 blockade in classical Hodgkin lymphoma. Study findings and constraints: Why repertoires differed is undefined; disease activity or prior therapy possibly contributed. A significant rise in TCR diversity by C4D1 was seen for CD4+ but not CD8+ cells. Newly diagnosed patients and complete responders had comparable diversity at baseline.

Germline CDR1 ENHRY, CDR2 SYGVKD. The CDR3 totals 15 residues. Trimming took 6 bases from V and 1 from J, leaving 15 bases between them. Data came from immunoSEQ multiplex PCR; TCRdb stores just in-frame clones and leaves some out. The sample lists approximately 73,000 clones; about 93% were seen once. Every patient was affected by relapse after autologous stem cell transplantation, while exposure to brentuximab vedotin was not uniform. The sequence was collected from a human donor with classical Hodgkin lymphoma. This sample comprised peripheral blood mononuclear cells (PBMCs), obtained at baseline. This chain links TRBV10-3 with TRBJ1-1; D uncertain. The CDR3, as DNA: TGTGCCATCAGGGGGTTTGAGGGCGAGAACACTGAAGCTTTCTTT. The encoded protein is CAIRGFEGENTEAFF.